These 19 T cell receptor beta chains were sequenced from one sample in a study of cytomegalovirus exposure and HLA in healthy donors listed by TCRdb under 2017. The library was generated by the immunoSEQ multiplex PCR assay. For the multiplex PCR, a mixture combining 60 forward primers for TCR Vbeta segments and 13 reverse primers for TCR Jbeta segments was used. TCRdb re-hosts the immuneACCESS table, in-frame sequences only. Its copies lack some clones; in the studies checked, an unresolved V gene accounts for under half of them, and the cause for the rest is not known. The sample table holds around 210,000 clones, of which around 84% were seen once. The leading ten clones occupy about 0.25% of the sample. Material for sequencing was PBMCs. These receptors were obtained from a girl aged 2-15 years in good health and CMV-seronegative.

This chain joins TRBV11-2 and TRBJ2-3; weak D call: TRBD1 (5 bases). From germline, CDR1 is SGHAT and CDR2 FQNNGV. V lost 2 bases and J lost 1, with 10 bases in between. The CDR3 has 15 residues. The CDR3 spells CASSLRWGGTDTQYF. The CDR3 nucleotides are TGTGCCAGCAGCTTAAGGTGGGGCGGCACAGATACGCAGTATTTT.

The chain combines TRBV2 with TRBJ2-6, with D perhaps matching TRBD1 (5 bases). CDR3 size: 15 residues. Trimming stripped 2 bases from V and 0 bases from J, with 5 bases between. The germline V gene has CDR1 SNHLY and CDR2 FYNNEI. This CDR3 is CASSEQGSGANVLTF. In DNA form, the CDR3 reads TGTGCCAGCAGTGAACAGGGCTCTGGGGCCAACGTCCTGACTTTC.

This chain links TRBV15 with TRBJ1-4; 10 bases match TRBD1. With 6 bases clipped from V and 8 bases from J, the junction kept 6 bases outside the gene matches. This CDR3 region has 14 residues. Germline assignment: CDR1 LNHNV and CDR2 YYDKDF (reference sequence). This chain's CDR3 is CATRVRTGGEKLFF. CDR3 DNA: TGTGCCACCAGAGTTAGGACAGGGGGGGAAAAACTGTTTTTT.

CDR3 amino acids: CASSPSGLALNEQFF. As DNA, the CDR3 is TGTGCCAGTAGTCCTTCGGGACTAGCTTTGAATGAGCAGTTCTTC. The chain couples TRBV19 to TRBJ2-1, with TRBD2 identical over 9 bases. Germline V gene sequence: CDR1 LNHDA, CDR2 SQIVND (reference sequence). V gave up 5 bases and J gave up 7 bases; unmatched junction bases: 9. The CDR3 spans 15 residues.

The chain links TRBV27 to TRBJ2-2, with D tentatively TRBD2 (6 bases). V lost 8 bases and J 4 bases, leaving 14 bases between the germline ends. The CDR3 loop spans 14 amino acids. Germline V lookup: CDR1 MNHEY, CDR2 SMNVEV (reference sequence). CDR3 in DNA: TGTGCCAGCTCGAGCGGGTCGGTCACCGGGGAGCTGTTTTTT. It codes for CASSSGSVTGELFF.

The V call is TRBV10-3, the J call TRBJ2-3; weak D call: TRBD2 (5 bases). The length of the CDR3 is 14 residues. With 4 bases removed from V and 3 bases from J, the gap between germline ends came to 11 bases. CDR1 and CDR2 (germline): ENHRY, SYGVKD. The CDR3 spells CAISGQRGTDTQYF. Here the CDR3 DNA reads TGTGCCATCAGTGGCCAACGGGGAACAGATACGCAGTATTTT.

This clone has just a few counts. The V gene is TRBV5-4, the J gene TRBJ2-1, with a tentative D call TRBD2 (6 bases). Germline V gene lookup returns CDR1 SGHNT and CDR2 YYREEE (reference sequence). V lost 4 bases, J lost 10 bases, and 12 bases lay in between. The CDR3 runs to 12 residues. CDR3 bases: TGTGCCAGCAGCAGGGGACTCCCAGAGCAGTTCTTC. Encoded protein: CASSRGLPEQFF.

Only one count was recorded for this clone. This chain uses TRBV7-9 with TRBJ1-2; a weak D match, TRBD1 (6 bases). From germline, CDR1 is SEHNR and CDR2 FQNEAQ (reference sequence). CDR3 size: 15 residues. Trimming cost V 1 base and J 3 bases, with 12 bases left between them. The CDR3 region is CASSLGTDSHYGYTF. The DNA for the CDR3 is TGTGCCAGCAGCTTAGGGACAGATTCCCACTATGGCTACACCTTC.

The chain joins TRBV9 to TRBJ2-3; D is ambiguous. The CDR3 runs 14 residues. The germline V and J ends were trimmed by 2 bases and 0 bases, with 7 bases remaining between them. The germline gives CDR1 SGDLS, CDR2 YYNGEE. The CDR3 sequence is CASSVSSSTDTQYF. CDR3 DNA: TGTGCCAGCAGCGTGTCCTCTAGCACAGATACGCAGTATTTT.

This chain uses TRBV16 with TRBJ2-3, with D possibly TRBD2 on 6 matching bases. Trimming pared 4 bases from V and 2 bases from J, leaving 10 bases between. Per the germline V gene, CDR1 is KGHSY and CDR2 is FQNENV. The CDR3 has 14 residues. The CDR3 loop reads CASSPGGFTDTQYF. In DNA, the CDR3 is TGTGCCAGCAGCCCTGGGGGGTTCACAGATACGCAGTATTTT.

This chain links TRBV2 with TRBJ1-5; 7 bases align to TRBD1. Trimming took 7 bases from V and 5 from J; bases not matched to a gene: 14. Germline V gives CDR1 SNHLY, CDR2 FYNNEI. The CDR3 consists of 16 residues. CDR3 sequence: CASTTLQWTGYQPQHF. The CDR3 nucleotides are TGTGCCAGCACGACCCTCCAATGGACAGGATATCAGCCCCAGCATTTT. Complete variable domain (other parts from reference TRBV2 and TRBJ1-5): EPEVTQTPSHQVTQMGQEVILRCVPISNHLYFYWYRQILGQKVEFLVSFYNNEISEKSEIFDDQFSVERPDGSNFTLKIRSTKLEDSAMYFCASTTLQWTGYQPQHFGDGTRLSIL.

This clone was detected a few times. The chain uses TRBV19 and TRBJ2-5; 7 bases agree with TRBD2. This CDR3 spans 15 amino acids. Germline V lookup: CDR1 LNHDA, CDR2 SQIVND (reference sequence). V trimming: 4 bases; J trimming: 5 bases; junction bases outside the gene matches: 10. The CDR3 nucleotides are TGTGCCAGTAGTAGGACTAGAAATTTGCGGGAGACCCAGTACTTC. Protein: CASSRTRNLRETQYF.

This clone was detected a few times. This chain connects TRBV7-2 to TRBJ1-5, with D possibly TRBD1 on 5 matching bases. Germline V gene lookup returns CDR1 SGHTA and CDR2 FQGNSA. The CDR3 length is 14 residues. The V and J ends lost 4 bases and 7 bases respectively, with 14 bases between them. The chain's CDR3 is CASSSRGGGQPQHF. In DNA form, the CDR3 reads TGTGCCAGCAGCTCCCGGGGGGGAGGACAGCCCCAGCATTTT.

The V call is TRBV10-3, the J call TRBJ1-1; D call uncertain. V dropped 10 bases and J dropped 0 bases, with 15 bases sitting between them. Germline CDR1 ENHRY, CDR2 SYGVKD. CDR3 size: 14 residues. In DNA, the CDR3 is TGTGCCACGACCTTGGAGGTGATGAACACTGAAGCTTTCTTT. Its protein product is CATTLEVMNTEAFF.

The sample holds a few counts of this clone. The rearrangement links TRBV6-5 to TRBJ1-1; D is uncertain. From germline, CDR1 is MNHEY and CDR2 SVGAGI. This CDR3 is built from 14 residues. V lost 0 bases and J lost 3, with 8 bases in between. CDR3 in DNA: TGTGCCAGCAGTTACTCGAAGGCGGACACTGAAGCTTTCTTT. Translation: CASSYSKADTEAFF.

The gene calls are TRBV9 and TRBJ1-6; D gene unclear. The CDR3 extends over 15 amino acids. Germline CDR1 is SGDLS and CDR2 is YYNGEE. The germline V and J ends were trimmed by 2 bases and 8 bases, with 14 bases remaining between them. The CDR3 loop is CASSVFVGGDSPLHF. In nucleotides, the CDR3 is TGTGCCAGCAGCGTTTTCGTGGGCGGGGATTCACCCCTCCACTTT.

The chain uses TRBV6-1 and TRBJ1-5; 9 bases line up with TRBD1. The J segment lost 7 bases and the V segment lost 7 bases, leaving 8 bases of the junction unmatched. The CDR3 has 14 amino acids. Looked up from germline, CDR1 is MNHNS and CDR2 is SASEGT. The chain's CDR3 is CASTRQGVGQPQHF. CDR3 coding DNA: TGTGCCAGCACTAGACAGGGGGTAGGGCAGCCCCAGCATTTT.

This CDR3 is CAISEGAILSYEQYF. The CDR3 DNA follows: TGTGCCATCAGTGAGGGGGCTATTCTTTCCTACGAGCAGTACTTC. The chain employs TRBV10-3 and TRBJ2-7, with a tentative D call TRBD1 (5 bases). Germline values: CDR1 ENHRY, CDR2 SYGVKD. CDR3 length equals 15 residues. V was cut by 2 bases and J by 1 base, with 12 bases left in between.

The rearrangement uses TRBV30 and TRBJ1-2, with no clear D. Germline V gives CDR1 GTSNPN, CDR2 SVGIG (reference sequence). This CDR3 has 16 amino acids. V lost 1 base and J 1 base, leaving 16 bases between the germline ends. The CDR3 DNA follows: TGTGCCTGGAGTGGGGCAATCCTCCTATTTAACTATGGCTACACCTTC. Translation: CAWSGAILLFNYGYTF.